A selection of T cell receptor beta chains follows, all from one sample in a study of cytomegalovirus exposure and HLA in healthy donors. Produced via immunoSEQ multiplex PCR; TCRdb's table is partial and in-frame only. The sample records under 150,000 clones, 80% to 85% being singletons. Specimen: PBMCs. The receptor source for this set is a boy aged 10-17 years in good health and CMV-seronegative. CDR3s leave out the opening cysteine and the closing phenylalanine or tryptophan. Clone size appears in some rows only: once, few, many, or a class for an expanded clone.

j_call v_call clone_size cdr3_aa
TRBJ2-3 TRBV7-8 NA ASSLERGRGTDTQY
TRBJ2-7 TRBV4-1 once ASSQPGTGIREQY
TRBJ1-1 TRBV23-1 NA ASARIGQGRGGAEAF
TRBJ2-1 TRBV5-6 NA ASSLEPGNEQF
TRBJ2-6 TRBV7-2 NA ASSLKGQGPLSGANVLT
TRBJ2-3 TRBV6-5 NA ASGRGRTDTQY
TRBJ2-5 TRBV4-1 NA ASSQVRLAGERETQY
TRBJ1-1 TRBV10-3 NA AIPDPTGQRTEAF
TRBJ2-4 TRBV27 NA ASSSRGVGKGGNIQY
TRBJ2-3 TRBV7-3 NA ASSPLPGTTTTDTQY
TRBJ2-1 TRBV6-1 NA ASSEGSSGSGDEQF
TRBJ2-3 TRBV5-8 few ASSLSSGSTDTQY